These 26 T cell receptor beta chains originate from one sample sequenced in a study of T cells in Graves' hyperthyroidism and ophthalmopathy. TCR beta CDR3 region amplification was performed from RNA transcripts. When the TCR CDR3 underwent first-round RT-PCR, the HTBI primer set was used. TCRdb used MiXCR to reprocess the multiplex PCR reads, holding one entry per CDR3 protein. The sample has roughly 420,000 distinct CDR3 sequences, 15% to 19% seen once; the top ten hold around 7.7%. Material for sequencing was blood. The receptors come from a woman aged 18-35 years with Graves' hyperthyroidism.

This clonotype was counted ten times or more. The chain employs TRBV11-3 and TRBJ1-1; tentatively, D is TRBD1 (6 bases). The V end lost 4 bases, the J end lost 5 bases, and 11 bases lay between the germline ends. This CDR3 region has 13 residues. Germline V gives CDR1 SGHNT, CDR2 YENEEA. CDR3 coding DNA: TGTGCCAGCAGCTATGGGGGGCAGACTGAAGCTTTCTTT. Its protein product is CASSYGGQTEAFF.

V usage is TRBV10-3 and J usage is TRBJ2-3; tentatively, D is TRBD1 or TRBD2 (6 bases each). The ends were cut back, 7 bases at V and 8 bases at J, with 19 bases in the middle. Germline V gives CDR1 ENHRY, CDR2 SYGVKD. CDR3 length: 14 residues. The CDR3 DNA reads TGTGCCATCACTCGGGGGCAATACTCCGCTACGCAGTATTTT. Translation gives CAITRGQYSATQYF.

The chain combines TRBV20-1 with TRBJ2-7; TRBD1 aligns across 9 bases. CDR1 is DFQATT and CDR2 is SNEGSKA in the germline V gene (reference sequence). CDR3 length equals 14 residues. V trimming: 2 bases; J trimming: 2 bases; junction bases outside the gene matches: 4. The CDR3 DNA is TGCAGTGCTAGATGGGACAGGGCCCCCTACGAGCAGTACTTC. Protein: CSARWDRAPYEQYF.

This clonotype was counted at least ten times. The rearrangement uses TRBV19 and TRBJ1-2, with 12 nucleotides matching TRBD1. CDR1 is LNHDA, CDR2 SQIVND, per germline (reference sequence). The V segment lost 4 bases and the J segment 5 bases; nucleotides outside the gene matches: 8. CDR3 length equals 16 residues. CDR3 sequence reads: CASSKGQGATMYGYTF. The CDR3 coding sequence is TGTGCCAGTAGTAAGGGACAGGGGGCGACGATGTATGGCTACACCTTC.

This clonotype appeared a few times. The chain joins TRBV5-4 to TRBJ1-4; tentative D call: TRBD1 (6 bases). With 6 bases removed from V and 7 bases from J, the gap between germline ends came to 19 bases. CDR1 and CDR2 from the germline V gene are SGHNT and YYREEE (reference sequence). The CDR3 runs 15 residues. CDR3 sequence: CASTSFGGGSEKLFF. In DNA, the CDR3 is TGTGCCAGCACCTCCTTCGGGGGCGGAAGTGAAAAACTGTTTTTT.

The chain has TRBV2 and TRBJ1-1; the D is unclear. The CDR3 runs 13 residues. V lost 4 bases, J lost 8 bases, and 14 bases lay in between. Germline-derived CDR1 and CDR2 are SNHLY and FYNNEI. Here the CDR3 reads CASSVLSKDEAFF. CDR3 sequence (DNA): TGTGCCAGCAGTGTCCTTAGTAAGGACGAAGCTTTCTTT.

The rearrangement links TRBV19 to TRBJ1-2, with D perhaps TRBD1 (6 bases). The CDR3 is 13 amino acids. V was clipped by 3 bases and J by 6 bases, with 11 bases between them. Germline V gene lookup returns CDR1 LNHDA and CDR2 SQIVND (reference sequence). The CDR3 coding sequence is TGTGCCAGTAGTATGAGACAGGTTGATGGCTACACCTTC. Protein sequence: CASSMRQVDGYTF.

The rearrangement uses TRBV20-1 and TRBJ1-5, with D unresolved. The germline V gene has CDR1 DFQATT and CDR2 SNEGSKA (reference sequence). Trimming removed 1 base at V and 6 bases at J, with 7 bases between. There are 12 residues in the CDR3. The CDR3 nucleotides are TGCAGTGCTAGAGGTGGGATTCAGCCCCAGCATTTT. Translated: CSARGGIQPQHF.

This clonotype was picked up many times. This chain connects TRBV29-1 to TRBJ1-2, with unresolved D. V lost 0 bases and J 2 bases, leaving 7 bases between the germline ends. The CDR3 covers 13 residues. Germline V lookup: CDR1 SQVTM, CDR2 ANQGSEA. CDR3 bases: TGCAGCGTTGAAGATCCACAGAACTATGGCTACACCTTC. This encodes CSVEDPQNYGYTF.

Many counts were recorded for this clonotype. The rearrangement joins TRBV3-1 to TRBJ1-3; D gene ambiguous. Deletions cut 6 bases from V and 0 bases from J, with 9 bases between. Germline V gene sequence: CDR1 LGHDT, CDR2 YNNKEL (reference sequence). CDR3 size: 14 residues. This CDR3 is CASSHKGSGNTIYF. DNA of the CDR3: TGTGCCAGCAGTCACAAGGGCTCTGGAAACACCATATATTTT.

This clonotype was recorded at least ten times. The V and J genes are TRBV20-1 and TRBJ2-1, with 10 bases fitting TRBD2. Trimming cost V 4 bases and J 5 bases; bases outside gene matches: 14. CDR1 is DFQATT, CDR2 SNEGSKA, per germline (reference sequence). The CDR3 runs to 17 residues. The CDR3 DNA reads TGCAGTGCTATGGGCCCTCTAGCGGGAGAAGGGCACAATGAGCAGTTCTTC. Its protein product is CSAMGPLAGEGHNEQFF.

This clonotype has only a few counts. CDR3 DNA: TGTGCCAGCAGCCCCGTTGGGGCAGCTGGAACTGAAGCTTTCTTT. Translation: CASSPVGAAGTEAFF. The chain has TRBV3-1 and TRBJ1-1, with D possibly TRBD1 on 5 matching bases. Germline-derived CDR1 and CDR2 are LGHDT and YNNKEL (reference sequence). The CDR3 contains 15 residues. The V gene lost 4 bases and the J gene lost 5 bases, with 17 bases spanning the gap.

This clonotype was counted many times. The rearrangement joins TRBV28 to TRBJ1-2; D perhaps matches TRBD1 (5 bases). The CDR3 is made up of 14 amino acids. V was cut by 3 bases and J by 4 bases, with 12 bases left in between. Germline CDR1 is MDHEN and CDR2 is SYDVKM. The CDR3 protein is CASSFSDTIYGYTF. The CDR3 region has the DNA TGTGCCAGCAGTTTCTCGGACACCATCTATGGCTACACCTTC.

The V call is TRBV19, the J call TRBJ1-6, with 7 bases that match TRBD1. This CDR3 has 17 residues. Germline loops: CDR1 LNHDA, CDR2 SQIVND (reference sequence). With V trimmed by 2 bases and J by 8 bases, 12 bases remained unmatched. CDR3 protein: CASSIYPGGQKYSPLHF. The CDR3 bases are TGTGCCAGTAGTATATATCCCGGGGGACAGAAATATTCACCCCTCCACTTT.

The V call is TRBV10-3, the J call TRBJ1-2, with 7 bases fitting TRBD1. This CDR3 has 16 amino acids. Germline V gene data show CDR1 as ENHRY and CDR2 as SYGVKD. The trim removed 3 bases at V and 3 bases at J, leaving 10 bases unmatched. CDR3 bases: TGTGCCATCAGTGAAATCCGGACAGGAGGGGACTATGGCTACACCTTC. Encoded protein: CAISEIRTGGDYGYTF.

This clonotype was seen many times. The rearrangement links TRBV30 to TRBJ2-1, with 7 bases fitting TRBD2. J was trimmed by 7 bases and V by 0 bases; bases with no gene match: 3. This CDR3 has 13 residues. Germline CDR1 and CDR2: GTSNPN and SVGIG (reference sequence). In DNA form, the CDR3 reads TGTGCCTGGAGTGTAAGGCGGGAGAATGAGCAGTTCTTC. This encodes CAWSVRRENEQFF.

This chain connects TRBV18 to TRBJ1-4, with D perhaps TRBD1 (6 bases). CDR3 length equals 20 residues. The V gene lost 3 bases and the J gene lost 5 bases, with 28 bases spanning the gap. Germline loops: CDR1 KGHSH, CDR2 LQKENI. For the CDR3, the DNA is TGTGCCAGCTCACCCAATACAGGGCGCACCCACCCCCTTTCGAATGAAAAACTGTTTTTT. It encodes CASSPNTGRTHPLSNEKLFF.

This clonotype was recorded many times. The gene calls are TRBV12-3 or TRBV12-4 and TRBJ2-1; the match to TRBD2 covers 7 bases. This CDR3 comprises 16 residues. The ends lost 6 bases at V and 0 bases at J; junction bases unmatched: 8. CDR3 nucleotides: TGTGCCAGCAGAGATACTAGCGCGAGCTCCTACAATGAGCAGTTCTTC. This sequence encodes CASRDTSASSYNEQFF.

This clonotype was found many times. The chain combines TRBV7-2 with TRBJ2-1, with 11 bases that match TRBD2. After removal of 3 bases from V and 0 bases from J, the junction contained 16 bases not matched to a gene. The CDR3 is 21 amino acids. Germline V gives CDR1 SGHTA, CDR2 FQGNSA. This CDR3 is CASSFPRDSGGGGSSYNEQFF. The CDR3 DNA reads as TGTGCCAGCAGCTTCCCCCGGGATAGCGGGGGGGGGGGGAGCTCCTACAATGAGCAGTTCTTC.

Many counts were recorded for this clonotype. This chain links TRBV20-1 with TRBJ2-3; 11 bases fit TRBD2. This CDR3 spans 15 amino acids. The junction had 3 bases not matched to a gene; V was cut back by 3 bases and J by 1 base. The germline gives CDR1 DFQATT, CDR2 SNEGSKA (reference sequence). The CDR3 nucleotides are TGCAGTGCTAGGCTGACTAGCGGGGGCACAGATACGCAGTATTTT. The encoded protein is CSARLTSGGTDTQYF.

At least ten counts were recorded for this clonotype. This chain connects TRBV5-1 to TRBJ2-1; 13 bases agree with TRBD2. J was trimmed by 4 bases and V by 4 bases; bases with no gene match: 5. Germline CDR1 SGHRS, CDR2 YFSETQ. The CDR3 is 16 residues long. CDR3 region: CASSPRTSGSYNEQFF. Here the CDR3 DNA reads TGCGCCAGCAGCCCTCGGACTAGCGGGAGTTACAATGAGCAGTTCTTC. The full variable domain, with the rest looked up from reference TRBV5-1 and TRBJ2-1, is KAGVTQTPRYLIKTRGQQVTLSCSPISGHRSVSWYQQTPGQGLQFLFEYFSETQRNKGNFPGRFSGRQFSNSRSEMNVSTLELGDSALYLCASSPRTSGSYNEQFFGPGTRLTVL.

This clonotype came up many times. The J gene is TRBJ1-6, the V gene TRBV28; maybe TRBD1 (5 bases). CDR3 length: 14 amino acids. Trimming cost V 3 bases and J 7 bases, with 10 bases left between them. Germline V gene lookup returns CDR1 MDHEN and CDR2 SYDVKM. The CDR3, as DNA: TGTGCCAGCAGTTTCCATGGGGCGAATTCACCCCTCCACTTT. Its translation: CASSFHGANSPLHF.

The chain has TRBV5-1 and TRBJ2-3; 10 bases line up with TRBD2. V lost 2 bases and J lost 1; bases outside the gene matches: 10. The germline V gene encodes CDR1 SGHRS and CDR2 YFSETQ. The CDR3 sequence is 18 residues long. CDR3 protein: CASSFLVAGGLGTDTQYF. The CDR3, as DNA: TGCGCCAGCAGCTTTCTGGTAGCGGGGGGTCTTGGCACAGATACGCAGTATTTT.

This clonotype came up many times. V is TRBV30 and J is TRBJ2-7; D gene uncertain. CDR3 length: 13 amino acids. Germline assignment: CDR1 GTSNPN and CDR2 SVGIG (reference sequence). Trimming took 0 bases from V and 3 from J, leaving 9 bases between them. The DNA for the CDR3 is TGTGCCTGGAGTGTAGGTCCTATCTACGAGCAGTACTTC. Encoded protein: CAWSVGPIYEQYF.

This clonotype was counted many times. The chain combines TRBV6-6 with TRBJ2-1; D may be TRBD1 (5 bases). The V and J ends lost 1 base and 1 base respectively, with 8 bases between them. CDR3 length: 15 amino acids. Germline loops: CDR1 MNHNY, CDR2 SVGAGI (reference sequence). The CDR3 loop is CASSYLDKSYNEQFF. In nucleotides, the CDR3 is TGTGCCAGCAGTTACTTGGACAAATCCTACAATGAGCAGTTCTTC.

This clonotype was counted many times. The V call is TRBV19, the J call TRBJ1-5, with D perhaps matching TRBD1 (6 bases). The CDR3 covers 17 residues. CDR1 is LNHDA and CDR2 is SQIVND in the germline V gene (reference sequence). V was trimmed by 4 bases and J by 0 bases, leaving 16 bases between them. CDR3 nucleotide sequence: TGTGCCAGTAGTACCACCGCGGGACAAGTTAGCAATCAGCCCCAGCATTTT. Protein sequence: CASSTTAGQVSNQPQHF.